This TCR beta chain was identified during a study of cytomegalovirus exposure and HLA in healthy donors. Sequencing used immunoSEQ multiplex PCR; TCRdb keeps in-frame clones, though not all of them. Of about 200,000 clones in the sample, roughly 82% were seen once. The CDR3 has 15 amino acids. The V gene end was trimmed by 5 bases and the J gene end by 8 bases; junction bases not matched to a gene: 9. Germline V CDR1 and CDR2: SGHNT, YYREEE (reference sequence). The specimen sequenced was PBMCs. This sequence originates from a woman aged 25 to 39 in good health and CMV-seropositive. The genes are TRBV5-4 and TRBJ2-2, with 10 nucleotides matching TRBD1. The CDR3: CASRPGQGGLGELFF. CDR3 sequence (DNA): TGTGCCAGCAGACCTGGACAGGGGGGTTTGGGGGAGCTGTTTTTT.